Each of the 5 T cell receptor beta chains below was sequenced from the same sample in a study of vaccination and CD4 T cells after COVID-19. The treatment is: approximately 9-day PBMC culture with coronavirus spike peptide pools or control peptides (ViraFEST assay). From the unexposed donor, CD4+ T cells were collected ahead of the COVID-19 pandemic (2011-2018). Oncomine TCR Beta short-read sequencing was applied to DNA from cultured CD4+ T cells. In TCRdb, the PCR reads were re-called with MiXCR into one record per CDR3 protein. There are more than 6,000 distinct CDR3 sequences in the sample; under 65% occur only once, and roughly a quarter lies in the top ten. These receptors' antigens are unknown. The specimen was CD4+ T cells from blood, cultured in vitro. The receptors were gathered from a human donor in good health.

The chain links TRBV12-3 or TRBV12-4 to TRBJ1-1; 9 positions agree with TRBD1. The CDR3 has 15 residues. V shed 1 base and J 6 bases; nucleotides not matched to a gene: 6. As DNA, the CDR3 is TGTGCCAGCAGTTTAGGAGGGACAGGGAAAGCTGAAGCTTTCTTT. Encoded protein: CASSLGGTGKAEAFF.

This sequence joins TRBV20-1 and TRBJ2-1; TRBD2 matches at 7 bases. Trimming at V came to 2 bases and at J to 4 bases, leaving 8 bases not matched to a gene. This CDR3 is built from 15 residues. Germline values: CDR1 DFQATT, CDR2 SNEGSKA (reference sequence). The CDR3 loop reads CSARPAGRIYNEQFF. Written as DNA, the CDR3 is TGCAGTGCTAGACCAGCGGGACGGATATACAATGAGCAGTTCTTC.

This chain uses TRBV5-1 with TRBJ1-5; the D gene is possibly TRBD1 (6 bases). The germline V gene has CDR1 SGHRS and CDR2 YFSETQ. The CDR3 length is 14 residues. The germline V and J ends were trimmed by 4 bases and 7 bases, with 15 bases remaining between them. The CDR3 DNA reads TGCGCCAGCAGCGCTGGTCCTACAGGGCAGCCCCAGCATTTT. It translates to CASSAGPTGQPQHF.

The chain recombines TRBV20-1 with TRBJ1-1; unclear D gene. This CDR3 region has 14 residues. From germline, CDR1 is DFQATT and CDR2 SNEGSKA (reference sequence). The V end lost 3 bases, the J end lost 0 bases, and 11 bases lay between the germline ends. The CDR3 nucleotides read TGCAGTGCTAGGGTAGGGCCTATGAACACTGAAGCTTTCTTT. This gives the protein CSARVGPMNTEAFF.

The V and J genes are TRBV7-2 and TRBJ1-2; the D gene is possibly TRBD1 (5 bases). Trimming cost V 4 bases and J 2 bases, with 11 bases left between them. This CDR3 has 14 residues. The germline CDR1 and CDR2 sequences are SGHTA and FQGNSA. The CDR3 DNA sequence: TGTGCCAGCAGCTCGGGACGGCGAAACTATGGCTACACCTTC. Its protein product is CASSSGRRNYGYTF.